This TCR beta chain came from a study of radiation and T cells in renal cell carcinoma. Clones were read by immunoSEQ multiplex PCR, and TCRdb kept only the in-frame ones, dropping some. The table includes about 95,000 clones, 65% to 90% detected once. Noted time point: baseline pretreatment blood. The treatment is: 15 Gy SBRT to primary tumor, nephrectomy 4 weeks later. After SBRT, blood was collected at 2 and 4 weeks, plus baseline. This receptor was identified in a man aged 50-60 years with renal cell carcinoma. Sequencing was performed on blood, taken from a patient whose treatment included radiotherapy and nephrectomy.

CDR3 bases: TGCGCCAGCAGCTTGGAAGGGAACACTGAAGCTTTCTTT. Its translation is CASSLEGNTEAFF. The rearrangement uses TRBV5-1 and TRBJ1-1; D is uncertain. The V end lost 0 bases, the J end lost 1 base, and 4 bases lay between the germline ends. Germline V gene lookup returns CDR1 SGHRS and CDR2 YFSETQ. This CDR3 spans 13 amino acids.